This TCR beta chain appears in the sequencing data of a study of T cell changes during pregnancy in multiple sclerosis. The assay was immunoSEQ multiplex PCR, and TCRdb's table has in-frame clones only and misses some. The data show around 36,000 clones, with 90% to 95% seen just once and 0.95% to 1.5% held by the top ten. This CDR3 has 15 residues. Germline CDR1 reads SGHRS; CDR2 reads YFSETQ. V shed 2 bases, J shed 1 base, and the junction held 2 bases outside the gene matches. This material consisted of peripheral blood, taken before pregnancy. This clonotype originated in a female donor with multiple sclerosis, enrolled in a pregnancy study. J is TRBJ2-5 and V is TRBV5-1; 10 bases are a match to TRBD2. CDR3 nucleotides: TGCGCCAGCAGCTTCCTAGCGGGAGTCCAAGAGACCCAGTACTTC. This codes for CASSFLAGVQETQYF. The complete variable domain, with remaining parts taken from reference TRBV5-1 and TRBJ2-5, reads KAGVTQTPRYLIKTRGQQVTLSCSPISGHRSVSWYQQTPGQGLQFLFEYFSETQRNKGNFPGRFSGRQFSNSRSEMNVSTLELGDSALYLCASSFLAGVQETQYFGPGTRLLVL.